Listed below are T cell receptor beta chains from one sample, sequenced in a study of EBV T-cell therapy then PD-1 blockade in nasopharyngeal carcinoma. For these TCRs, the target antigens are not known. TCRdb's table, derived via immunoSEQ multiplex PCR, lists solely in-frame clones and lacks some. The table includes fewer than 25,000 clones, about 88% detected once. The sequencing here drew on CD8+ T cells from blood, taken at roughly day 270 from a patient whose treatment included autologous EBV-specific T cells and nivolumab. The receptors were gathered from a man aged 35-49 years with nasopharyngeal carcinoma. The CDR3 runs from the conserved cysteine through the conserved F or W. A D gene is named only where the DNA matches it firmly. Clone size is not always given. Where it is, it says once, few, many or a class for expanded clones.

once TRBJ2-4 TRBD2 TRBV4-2 CASSQERAGAYLAKNIQYF TGTGCCAGCAGCCAAGAGAGAGCGGGGGCATACCTAGCCAAAAACATTCAGTACTTC
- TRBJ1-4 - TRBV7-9 CASIPDRTATNEKLFF TGTGCCAGCATCCCGGACAGAACTGCAACTAATGAAAAACTGTTTTTT
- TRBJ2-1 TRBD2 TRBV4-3 CASSQDYGGAPEQFF TGCGCCAGCAGCCAAGATTACGGGGGGGCACCCGAGCAGTTCTTC
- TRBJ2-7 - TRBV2 CASSSGAAYEQYF TGTGCCAGCAGTTCCGGGGCCGCCTACGAGCAGTACTTC
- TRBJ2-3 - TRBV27 CASRDNRVATDTQYF TGTGCCAGCAGGGATAACAGGGTAGCAACAGATACGCAGTATTTT
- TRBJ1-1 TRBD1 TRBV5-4 CASSFRGQTEAFF TGTGCCAGCAGCTTCAGGGGGCAAACTGAAGCTTTCTTT
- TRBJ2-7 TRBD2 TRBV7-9 CASSSRLAGEQYF TGTGCCAGCAGCTCGCGACTAGCTGGCGAGCAGTACTTC
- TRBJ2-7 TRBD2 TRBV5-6 CASSQGLAHEQYF TGTGCCAGCAGCCAGGGACTAGCCCACGAGCAGTACTTC
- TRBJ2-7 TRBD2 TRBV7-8 CASSQGLAGGPNYTAYEQYF TGTGCCAGCAGCCAGGGACTAGCGGGGGGCCCGAATTATACGGCCTACGAGCAGTACTTC
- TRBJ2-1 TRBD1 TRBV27 CASSWGQLYNEQFF TGTGCCAGCAGTTGGGGACAGCTATACAATGAGCAGTTCTTC
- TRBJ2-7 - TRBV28 CASNLLYEQYF TGTGCCAGCAATTTGCTTTACGAGCAGTACTTC
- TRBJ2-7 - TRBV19 CASSIDGYEQYF TGTGCCAGTAGTATAGACGGATACGAGCAGTACTTC
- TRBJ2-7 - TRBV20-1 CSASLGGFPGYEQYF TGCAGTGCTAGTCTGGGGGGTTTCCCGGGATACGAGCAGTACTTC
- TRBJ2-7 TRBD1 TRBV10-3 CAISEGAGGGYEQYF TGTGCCATCAGTGAGGGGGCAGGGGGCGGGTACGAGCAGTACTTC
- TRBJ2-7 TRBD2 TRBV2 CASTVALASLAGTYEQYF TGTGCCAGCACGGTGGCTCTCGCCTCGCTAGCGGGTACCTACGAGCAGTACTTC
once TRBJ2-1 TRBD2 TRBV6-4 CASSDPAGGPVNEQFF TGTGCCAGCAGTGACCCAGCGGGGGGGCCGGTCAATGAGCAGTTCTTC
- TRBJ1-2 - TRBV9 CASGQQHGYTF TGTGCCAGTGGACAGCAGCATGGCTACACCTTC
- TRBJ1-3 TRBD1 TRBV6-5 CASTSTGWNTIYF TGTGCCAGCACCTCGACAGGGTGGAACACCATATATTTT
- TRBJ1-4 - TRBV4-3 CASSQDGGGLSEKLFF TGCGCCAGCAGCCAAGATGGTGGAGGGCTAAGCGAAAAACTGTTTTTT
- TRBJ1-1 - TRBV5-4 CASHLGLNTEAFF TGTGCCAGCCACTTAGGATTGAACACTGAAGCTTTCTTT
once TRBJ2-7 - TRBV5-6 CASSWGDIYEQYF TGTGCCAGCAGCTGGGGAGACATCTACGAGCAGTACTTC
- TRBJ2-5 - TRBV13 CASSLGRLQETQYF TGTGCCAGCAGCTTAGGTCGTCTCCAAGAGACCCAGTACTTC
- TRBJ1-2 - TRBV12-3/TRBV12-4 CASRENSGYTF TGTGCCAGCAGGGAGAATAGTGGCTACACCTTC
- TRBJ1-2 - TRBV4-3 CASSQGVAGFPGYTF TGCGCCAGCAGCCAAGGGGTTGCAGGGTTTCCTGGCTACACCTTC
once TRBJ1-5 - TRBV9 CASSVGSYSNQPQHF TGTGCCAGCAGCGTAGGCAGTTATAGCAATCAGCCCCAGCATTTT
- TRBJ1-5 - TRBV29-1 CSGAEGGNQPQHF TGCAGCGGGGCGGAGGGGGGGAATCAGCCCCAGCATTTT
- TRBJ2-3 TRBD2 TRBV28 CASSLGLAGGMDTQYF TGTGCCAGCAGCCTCGGACTAGCGGGGGGGATGGATACGCAGTATTTT
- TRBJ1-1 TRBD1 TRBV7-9 CASNGQGAKTEAFF TGTGCCAGCAACGGACAGGGGGCTAAGACTGAAGCTTTCTTT
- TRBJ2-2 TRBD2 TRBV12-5 CANPGGGDTGELFF TGTGCTAACCCGGGAGGGGGAGACACCGGGGAGCTGTTTTTT
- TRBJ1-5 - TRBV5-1 CASSDRQGGEPQHF TGCGCCAGCAGCGATCGGCAGGGTGGGGAGCCCCAGCATTTT
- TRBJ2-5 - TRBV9 CASSIAGTWETQYF TGTGCCAGCAGCATCGCGGGGACGTGGGAGACCCAGTACTTC
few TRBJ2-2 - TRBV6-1 CASSLTGELFF TGTGCCAGCAGCCTTACCGGGGAGCTGTTTTTT
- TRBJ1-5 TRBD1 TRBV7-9 CASSSGTGSNQPQHF TGTGCCAGCAGCTCAGGGACAGGAAGCAATCAGCCCCAGCATTTT
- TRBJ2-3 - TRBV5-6 CASSWIRDPFTDTQYF TGTGCCAGCAGCTGGATCCGGGACCCCTTCACAGATACGCAGTATTTT
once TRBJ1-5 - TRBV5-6 CASSGWGWASNQPQHF TGTGCCAGCAGCGGCTGGGGGTGGGCGAGCAATCAGCCCCAGCATTTT
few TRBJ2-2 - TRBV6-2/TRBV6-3 CASSPRDVLGGELFF TGTGCCAGCAGCCCAAGGGACGTTTTAGGCGGGGAGCTGTTTTTT